This T cell receptor (beta chain) was identified during a study of CD8 T cells in Susac syndrome. Study summary: Among the Susac syndrome patients who underwent sequencing, about six had clinically active disease, while about 8 of them were in remission.

In contrast to the negatively isolated CD8+ and CD4+ T cells, TEMRA cells were FACS-enriched. CDR3 length equals 18 residues. V was trimmed by 4 bases and J by 7 bases, leaving 28 bases between them. The germline gives CDR1 LGHDT, CDR2 YNNKEL (reference sequence). Random hexamers were used to reverse transcribe an amount of about 0.45 to 1 ug RNA. TCRdb itself ran the immunoSEQ multiplex PCR reads through MiXCR, one entry per CDR3 protein. The sample shows 180,000 or so distinct CDR3 sequences, just under 95% of them seen only once. The rearrangement uses TRBV3-1 and TRBJ1-2; perhaps TRBD1 as D (5 bases). The sample taken for sequencing was CD4+ T cells from PBMCs. This clonotype was obtained from a human donor with Susac syndrome. In DNA form, the CDR3 reads TGTGCCAGCAGCCCCCTCCTTTCATCGGCCGTGGGGCCGCGTGGCTACACCTTC. This codes for CASSPLLSSAVGPRGYTF.